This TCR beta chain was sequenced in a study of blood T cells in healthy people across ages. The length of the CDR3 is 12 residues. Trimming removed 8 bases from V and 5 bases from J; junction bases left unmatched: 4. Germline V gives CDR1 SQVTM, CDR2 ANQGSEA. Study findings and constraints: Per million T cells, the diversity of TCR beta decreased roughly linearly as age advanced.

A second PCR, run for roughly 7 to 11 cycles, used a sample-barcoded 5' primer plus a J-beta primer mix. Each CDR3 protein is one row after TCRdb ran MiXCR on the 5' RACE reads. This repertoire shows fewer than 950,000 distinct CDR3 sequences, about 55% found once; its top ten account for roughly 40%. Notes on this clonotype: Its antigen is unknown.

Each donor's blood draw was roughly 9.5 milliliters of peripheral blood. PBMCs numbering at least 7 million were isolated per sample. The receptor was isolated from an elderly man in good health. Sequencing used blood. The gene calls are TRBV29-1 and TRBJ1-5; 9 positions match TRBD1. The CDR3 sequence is CSTRTGDQPQHF. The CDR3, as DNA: TGCAGCACCCGGACAGGGGATCAGCCCCAGCATTTT.